What follows is one TCR beta chain and its context. Its antigen is as yet unknown. The sample is drawn from a study of T cell responses to AZD1222 COVID-19 vaccine. Assay used: immunoSEQ multiplex PCR; TCRdb lists only in-frame clones, some missing. The data hold approximately 180,000 clones, with roughly 89% observed a single time. Findings and caveats of the study: There were mostly white British donors and more females than males, and clonal diversity was possibly underestimated. Repertoire samples came only from after the peak T cell response. Only a handful of people who got AZD1222 tested seropositive at baseline. Spike was spanned by vaccine-associated CD4 TCRs, which were dominant at 160-218 and 743-854.

The trim removed 0 bases at V and 3 bases at J, leaving 10 bases unmatched. This CDR3 region has 16 residues. Germline V gene sequence: CDR1 SQVTM, CDR2 ANQGSEA. This material consisted of peripheral blood, taken on day 0 of AZD1222 vaccination. The genes are TRBV29-1 and TRBJ2-7; 8 nucleotides agree with TRBD2. The TCR originated in an adult in good health. CDR3 loop: CSVEDYGGDHNYEQYF. The DNA of the CDR3 is TGCAGCGTTGAAGATTACGGGGGGGACCATAACTACGAGCAGTACTTC.